The entry that follows covers one TCR beta chain sequence. The antigen remains undetermined. The data were taken from a study of follicular helper T cells after annual influenza vaccination. Study outcomes and limitations: Successive annual vaccinations recalled a recurrent oligoclonal ICOS+CD38+ cTfh response with influenza-specific clonotypes. Productive TCRB sequences came from only roughly 8.5-23% of cells.

Repertoires were generated with immunoSEQ multiplex PCR, while TCRdb's copy carries only in-frame clones and drops some. The repertoire consists of about 6,000 clones, with less than 90% occurring once and the leading ten covering 2.5%. Documented time point: 2015-2016 season, 7 days after influenza vaccination. Adults were given seasonal inactivated influenza vaccine, and blood CD4 subsets were sorted before and after vaccination. No donor had influenza vaccine in the prior 6 months; all lived in the community. This clonotype was obtained from an adult who received the influenza vaccine. Source: CXCR5+ CD38- circulating T follicular helper cells from blood, taken 7 days after influenza vaccination. The subset: circulating Tfh, non-naive CD4+CXCR5+PD-1+ (ICOS+CD38+ or ICOS-CD38-).

CDR3 sequence (DNA): TGTGCCAGCAGTGCGGGACAGGGGAACACAGATACGCAGTATTTT. Translating it yields CASSAGQGNTDTQYF. The chain uses TRBV6-1 and TRBJ2-3, with 10 bases identical to TRBD1. The CDR3 is 15 amino acids. Germline loops: CDR1 MNHNS, CDR2 SASEGT. With 4 bases clipped from V and 2 bases from J, the junction kept 3 bases outside the gene matches.